These T cell receptor beta chains were read from a single sample in a study of tumor and adjacent non-tumor tissue in lung cancer. MiXCR, applied by TCRdb to the multiplex PCR reads, yields one record per CDR3 protein. The sample lists about 110,000 distinct CDR3 sequences; roughly 77% were seen once. The sequenced material came from lung tumor tissue. The source of these receptors is a woman aged 55-75 years with non-small cell lung cancer. Both conserved end residues are part of each CDR3. D genes are given only for firm matches. Clone size is stated in some rows and not others, as once, few, many or a class when expanded.

clone_size,d_call,j_call,v_call,cdr3_aa,cdr3_nt
NA,NA,TRBJ2-2,TRBV11-2,CVSSSNPGPVSGELFF,TGTGTCAGCAGCTCCAACCCGGGACCAGTCTCCGGGGAGCTGTTTTTT
NA,NA,TRBJ1-6,TRBV6-5,CVSGYSPGNSPLHF,TGTGTCAGCGGTTACTCCCCAGGGAATTCACCCCTCCACTTT
NA,NA,TRBJ2-5,TRBV11-3,CASCDIRGSGETQYF,TGTGCCAGCTGCGACATAAGGGGGTCAGGGGAGACCCAGTACTTC
many,NA,TRBJ1-5,TRBV20-1,CSAIRSRNQPQHF,TGCAGTGCTATTAGGTCCCGCAATCAGCCCCAGCATTTT
few,NA,TRBJ2-3,TRBV7-3,CASSPPGDRDTQYF,TGTGCCAGCAGCCCCCCAGGAGATCGGGATACGCAGTATTTT
NA,TRBD1,TRBJ1-2,TRBV20-1,CGAGGGQGPGNNYGYTF,TGCGGTGCAGGGGGCGGACAGGGACCAGGAAATAACTATGGCTACACCTTC
NA,TRBD1,TRBJ2-7,TRBV4-2,CASSPTGTESYEHYF,TGTGCCAGCAGCCCTACTGGGACAGAATCCTACGAGCATTACTTC
NA,NA,TRBJ2-2,TRBV4-1,CASSQESELQSELFF,TGCGCCAGCAGCCAAGAGAGTGAGCTCCAGTCGGAGCTGTTTTTT
NA,NA,TRBJ1-3,TRBV11-2,CVSSLSSGRLYTTYF,TGTGTCAGCAGCTTATCATCCGGCCGCTTGTACACCACATATTTT
NA,NA,TRBJ1-1,TRBV11-3,CASRLIGPPGRMNTGAFF,TGTGCCAGCAGGTTAATAGGGCCGCCGGGACGGATGAACACTGGAGCTTTCTTT
NA,NA,TRBJ2-3,TRBV7-9,CGSSLRTDTQYF,TGTGGAAGCAGCTTACGAACAGATACGCAGTATTTT
NA,NA,TRBJ2-2,TRBV11-2,CASSLVPARNTGELFF,TGTGCCAGCAGCTTAGTTCCAGCCAGGAACACCGGGGAGTTGTTTTTT
many,TRBD2,TRBJ2-1,TRBV4-3,CASSQYGTSGSIAYNEQFF,TGCGCCAGCAGCCAGTATGGGACTAGCGGGAGTATAGCCTACAATGAGCAGTTCTTC
NA,TRBD1,TRBJ1-5,TRBV4-3,CTSSHGLGGQPHHF,TGCACCAGCAGCCATGGTTTGGGGGGACAGCCCCATCATTTT
NA,NA,TRBJ2-2,TRBV11-1,CASSLEEGTGELFF,TGTGCTAGCAGCTTGGAAGAGGGCACAGGGGAGCTGTTTTTT
NA,NA,TRBJ2-7,TRBV11-3,CASSSDTGSYEQYF,TGTGCCAGCAGCTCAGATACTGGATCCTACGAGCAGTACTTC
NA,NA,TRBJ2-1,TRBV20-1,CSAKLTLNEQFF,TGCAGTGCTAAACTGACCTTAAATGAGCAGTTCTTC
NA,NA,TRBJ2-3,TRBV11-2,CASSLKATEYF,TGTGCCAGCAGCTTAAAAGCTACGGAGTATTTT
NA,NA,TRBJ1-1,TRBV11-1,CASSSPTKLNAEAFF,TGTGCCAGCAGCTCCCCGACAAAACTGAACGCTGAAGCTTTCTTT
many,NA,TRBJ1-4,TRBV6-2/TRBV6-3,CASSYGGATNEKLFF,TGTGCCAGCAGTTACGGGGGGGCAACTAATGAAAAACTGTTTTTT